The sequence of this TCR beta chain was determined in a study of blood T cells in healthy people across ages. Looking at the study overall: About one barcoded beta molecule per two T cells was the capture yield of template switching.

V trimming: 3 bases; J trimming: 2 bases; junction bases outside the gene matches: 8. Germline lookup yields CDR1 DFQATT and CDR2 SNEGSKA (reference sequence). The CDR3 sequence is 15 residues long. Broader study findings: A strong correlation between TCR beta diversity and naive T cell percentage was seen. Whereas aged donors had fewer naive CD4+ cells, long-lived donors had more of them and higher diversity. Older age went with lower TCR beta diversity per million T cells, in a roughly linear way.

This clonotype was recorded a few times. Its antigen is not known. A second PCR, run for about 6 to 11 cycles, used a sample-barcoded 5' primer plus a J-beta primer mix. Each CDR3 protein gets one entry after TCRdb re-called the 5' RACE reads with MiXCR. The sample holds around 780,000 distinct CDR3 sequences; under 30% are singletons and the top ten take 3%. The same data also went into a second study, on T cells of mothers and their children.

The receptor comes from a boy aged 5-17 years in good health. This rearrangement joins TRBV20-1 to TRBJ2-5, with 8 bases identical to TRBD2. Source material: blood. This CDR3 reads CSAREGAGAQETQYF. CDR3 nucleotide sequence: TGCAGTGCTAGGGAAGGAGCGGGAGCTCAAGAGACCCAGTACTTC.